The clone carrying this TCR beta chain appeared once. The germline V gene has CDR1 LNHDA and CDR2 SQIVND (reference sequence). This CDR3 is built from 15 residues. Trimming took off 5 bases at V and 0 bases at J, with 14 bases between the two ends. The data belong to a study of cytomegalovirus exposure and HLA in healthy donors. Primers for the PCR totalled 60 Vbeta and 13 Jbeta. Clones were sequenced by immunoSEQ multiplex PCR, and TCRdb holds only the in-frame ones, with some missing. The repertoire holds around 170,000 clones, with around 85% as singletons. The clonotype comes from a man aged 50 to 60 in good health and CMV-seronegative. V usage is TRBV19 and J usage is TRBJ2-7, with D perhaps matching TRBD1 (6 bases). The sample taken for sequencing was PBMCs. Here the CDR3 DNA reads TGTGCCAGTAGTGTCCGGGACACGAGCTCCTACGAGCAGTACTTC. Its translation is CASSVRDTSSYEQYF.